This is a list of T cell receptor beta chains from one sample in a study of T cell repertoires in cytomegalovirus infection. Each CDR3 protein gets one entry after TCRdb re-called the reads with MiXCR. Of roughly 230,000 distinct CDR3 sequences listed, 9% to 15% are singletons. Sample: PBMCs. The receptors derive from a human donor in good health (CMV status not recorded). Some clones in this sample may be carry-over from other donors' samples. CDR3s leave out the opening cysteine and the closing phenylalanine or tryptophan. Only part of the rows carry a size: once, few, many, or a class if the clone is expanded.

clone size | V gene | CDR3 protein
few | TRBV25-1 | ASSVPARGGGNEQF
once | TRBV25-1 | ASSESMSGTVYGYT
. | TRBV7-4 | ASSKSGEAF
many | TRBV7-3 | ASSSTSASSYNEQF
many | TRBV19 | ASSLQAVGFNQPQH
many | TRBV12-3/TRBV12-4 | ASSPRNQGTGRANWGNQPQH
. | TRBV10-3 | AITGGREGEAF
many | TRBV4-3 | ASSQVLQGPQETQY
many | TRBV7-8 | ASKSPGLDRTGELF
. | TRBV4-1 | ASSQDGRDRADIGTEAF
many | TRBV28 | ASTLRSVSYEQY
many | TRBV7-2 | ASSSPGPYEQY
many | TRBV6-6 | ASMSGTGGYNEQF
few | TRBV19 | ASSIGRDLTFYGYT
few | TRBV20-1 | SARGQFQETQY
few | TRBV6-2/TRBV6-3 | ASRDFPPGEEQF
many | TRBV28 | ASSLSLGGTDTQY
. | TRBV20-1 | SARDLSGRADTGELF
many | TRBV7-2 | ASSLNVAGVRNEQF
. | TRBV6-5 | ASSYEGTRNIQY
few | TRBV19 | ASSIDSEGAGKY
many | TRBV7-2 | ASSLAASYEQY
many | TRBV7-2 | ASSLGTRNGEAF
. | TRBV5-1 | ASSLGGDHTDTQY
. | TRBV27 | ASSPRQGASYNSPLH
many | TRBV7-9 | ASSSPGQGDYGYT
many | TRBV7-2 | ASSPEGVNNQETQY
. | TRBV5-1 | ASSYTAGGSLRTEAF
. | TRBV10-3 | AISEEQGVQETQY
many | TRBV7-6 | ASSGRDISDEQY
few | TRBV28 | ASSFIGPLYNEQF
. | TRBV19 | ASSIPGIGNQPQH
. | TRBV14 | ASSRRNGPFGAF
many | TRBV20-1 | SASRGGDPLSEKLF